The next 6 T cell receptor beta chains were all read from a single sample in a study of blood T cell repertoires in COVID-19. Measured with immunoSEQ multiplex PCR; TCRdb has only the in-frame clones, and not every one. The profile shows 310,000 or so clones, over 80% of them singletons. Sequencing used PBMCs or T cells enriched from blood (not recorded which). The receptors here all came from a woman aged 18 to 35 who had recovered from COVID-19.

The chain carries TRBV19 and TRBJ1-1; no clear D gene. The CDR3 has 13 residues. Trimming pared 5 bases from V and 1 base from J, leaving 8 bases between. Per the germline V gene, CDR1 is LNHDA and CDR2 is SQIVND (reference sequence). The CDR3 spells CASSLVANTEAFF. The CDR3 bases are TGTGCCAGTAGTTTGGTGGCGAACACTGAAGCTTTCTTT.

The CDR3 loop is CAWSGPGVEQYF. The CDR3 DNA reads TGTGCCTGGAGTGGTCCAGGCGTCGAGCAGTACTTC. The chain combines TRBV30 with TRBJ2-7, with unresolved D. Looked up from germline, CDR1 is GTSNPN and CDR2 is SVGIG (reference sequence). Trimming took off 1 base at V and 6 bases at J, with 10 bases between the two ends. The CDR3 has 12 amino acids.

The CDR3 DNA reads TGTGCCACCAGTGATTTAGGGACAGGGGGCAAGGAGACCCAGTACTTC. Translation: CATSDLGTGGKETQYF. The chain combines TRBV24-1 with TRBJ2-5, with TRBD1 matching 12 bases. Germline lookup yields CDR1 KGHDR and CDR2 SFDVKD. J lost 5 bases, V lost 1 base, and 4 bases had no gene match. The CDR3 totals 16 residues.

This sequence joins TRBV27 and TRBJ1-2, with a tentative D call TRBD1 (5 bases). V lost 6 bases and J 3 bases, leaving 11 bases between the germline ends. Germline V lookup: CDR1 MNHEY, CDR2 SMNVEV (reference sequence). The CDR3 length is 13 residues. The CDR3 region is CASRRGDYYGYTF. CDR3 in DNA: TGTGCCAGCAGGCGGGGCGACTACTATGGCTACACCTTC.

The V and J genes are TRBV6-5 and TRBJ2-1; 8 bases line up with TRBD1. The V segment lost 0 bases and the J segment 4 bases; nucleotides outside the gene matches: 5. Germline V CDR1 and CDR2: MNHEY, SVGAGI. There are 16 residues in the CDR3. The CDR3 protein is CASSYSTGEFYNEQFF. CDR3 DNA: TGTGCCAGCAGTTACTCGACAGGGGAGTTTTACAATGAGCAGTTCTTC.

The genes are TRBV27 and TRBJ1-1; weak D call: TRBD1 (6 bases). Trimming pared 5 bases from V and 0 bases from J, leaving 22 bases between. The germline V gene encodes CDR1 MNHEY and CDR2 SMNVEV (reference sequence). CDR3 size: 18 residues. CDR3 nucleotide sequence: TGTGCCAGCAGTCAAAGGGGGGGCAGGGGATCTATGAACACTGAAGCTTTCTTT. Encoded protein: CASSQRGGRGSMNTEAFF.